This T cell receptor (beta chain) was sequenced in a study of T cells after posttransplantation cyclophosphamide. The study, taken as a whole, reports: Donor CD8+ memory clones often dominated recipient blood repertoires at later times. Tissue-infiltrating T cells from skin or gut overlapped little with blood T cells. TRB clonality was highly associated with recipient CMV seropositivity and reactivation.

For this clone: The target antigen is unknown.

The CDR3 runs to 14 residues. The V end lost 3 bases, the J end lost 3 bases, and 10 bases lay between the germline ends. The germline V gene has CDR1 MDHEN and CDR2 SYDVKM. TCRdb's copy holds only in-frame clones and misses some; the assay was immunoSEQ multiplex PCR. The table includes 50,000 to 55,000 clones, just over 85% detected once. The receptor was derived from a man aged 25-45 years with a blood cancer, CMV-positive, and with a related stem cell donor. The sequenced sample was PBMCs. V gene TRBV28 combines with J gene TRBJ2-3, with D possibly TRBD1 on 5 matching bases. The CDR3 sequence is CASSFPQGTDTQYF. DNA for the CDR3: TGTGCCAGCAGTTTCCCGCAGGGTACAGATACGCAGTATTTT.